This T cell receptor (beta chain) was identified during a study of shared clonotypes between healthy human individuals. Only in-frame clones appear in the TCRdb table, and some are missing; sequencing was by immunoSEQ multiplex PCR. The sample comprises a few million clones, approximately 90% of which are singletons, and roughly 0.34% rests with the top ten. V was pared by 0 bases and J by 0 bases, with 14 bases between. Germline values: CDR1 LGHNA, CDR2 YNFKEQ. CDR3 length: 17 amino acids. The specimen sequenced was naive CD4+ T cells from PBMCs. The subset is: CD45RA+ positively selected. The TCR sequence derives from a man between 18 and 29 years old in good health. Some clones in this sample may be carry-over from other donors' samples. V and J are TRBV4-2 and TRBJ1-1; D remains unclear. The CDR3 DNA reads TGTGCCAGCAGCCAAGATAGAGGTGAGGGCCTGAACACTGAAGCTTTCTTT. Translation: CASSQDRGEGLNTEAFF.